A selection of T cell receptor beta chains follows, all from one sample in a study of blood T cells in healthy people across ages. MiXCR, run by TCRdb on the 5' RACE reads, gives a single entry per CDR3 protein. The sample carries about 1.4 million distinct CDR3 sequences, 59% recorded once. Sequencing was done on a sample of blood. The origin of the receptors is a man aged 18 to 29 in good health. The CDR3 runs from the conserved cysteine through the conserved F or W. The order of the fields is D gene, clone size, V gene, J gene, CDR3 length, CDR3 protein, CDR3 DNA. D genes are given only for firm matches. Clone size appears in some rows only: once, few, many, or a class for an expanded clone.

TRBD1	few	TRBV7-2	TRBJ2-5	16	CASSNLGQGETETQYF	TGTGCCAGCAGCAACCTCGGACAGGGGGAGACAGAGACCCAGTACTTC
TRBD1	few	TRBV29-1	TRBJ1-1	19	CSVVPGRARGTQGDTEAFF	TGCAGCGTTGTCCCAGGACGGGCTCGGGGGACCCAGGGGGACACTGAAGCTTTCTTT
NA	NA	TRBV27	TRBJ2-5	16	CASSLSSSLSRETQYF	TGTGCCAGCAGTTTATCGTCTAGCTTGAGTAGAGAGACCCAGTACTTC
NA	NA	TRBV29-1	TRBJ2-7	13	CSASLKGGVEQYF	TGCAGCGCATCACTCAAGGGGGGAGTCGAGCAGTACTTC
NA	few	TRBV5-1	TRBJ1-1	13	CASSIGTSTEAFF	TGCGCCAGCAGCATCGGGACGAGCACTGAAGCTTTCTTT
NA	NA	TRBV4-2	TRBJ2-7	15	CASSQEDSPSHEQYF	TGTGCCAGCAGCCAGGAGGACAGCCCCTCCCACGAGCAGTACTTC
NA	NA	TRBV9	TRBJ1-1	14	CASSVVGEATEAFF	TGTGCCAGCAGCGTAGTGGGTGAGGCCACTGAAGCTTTCTTT
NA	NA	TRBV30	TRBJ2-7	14	CAWSEGQGNYEQYF	TGTGCCTGGTCTGAGGGGCAGGGGAACTACGAGCAGTACTTC
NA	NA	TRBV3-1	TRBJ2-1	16	CASSQGQSGAYNEQFF	TGTGCCAGCAGCCAAGGACAATCCGGGGCCTACAATGAGCAGTTCTTC
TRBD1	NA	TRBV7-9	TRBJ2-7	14	CASSLLQDRERQYF	TGTGCCAGCAGCTTACTGCAGGACAGGGAGCGGCAGTACTTC
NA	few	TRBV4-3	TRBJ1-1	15	CASSQDTRQFTEAFF	TGCGCCAGCAGCCAAGATACCCGACAGTTCACTGAAGCTTTCTTT
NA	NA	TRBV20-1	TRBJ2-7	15	CSARDPSRGGKEQYF	TGCAGTGCTAGAGATCCTAGCAGAGGGGGTAAGGAGCAGTACTTC
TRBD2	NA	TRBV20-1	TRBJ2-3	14	CSAKPSGRTDTQYF	TGCAGTGCGAAACCTAGCGGACGCACAGATACGCAGTATTTT
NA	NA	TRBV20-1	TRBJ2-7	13	CSASGDYSYEQYF	TGCAGTGCTAGTGGCGATTACTCCTACGAGCAGTACTTC
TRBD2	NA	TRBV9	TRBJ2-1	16	CASSPRLAGTSGEQFF	TGTGCCAGCAGCCCACGACTAGCGGGTACGAGCGGTGAGCAGTTCTTC
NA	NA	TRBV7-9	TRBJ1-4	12	CASRVLNEKLFF	TGTGCCAGCAGGGTTCTTAATGAAAAACTGTTTTTT
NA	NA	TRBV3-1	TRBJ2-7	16	CASSQWSGKGSYEQYF	TGTGCCAGCAGCCAATGGTCAGGGAAGGGATCCTACGAGCAGTACTTC
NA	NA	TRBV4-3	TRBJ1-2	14	CASSSRASAYGYTF	TGCGCCAGCAGCTCAAGGGCGTCGGCTTATGGCTACACCTTC
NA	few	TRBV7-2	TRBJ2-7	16	CASSNHDRDANYEQYF	TGTGCCAGCAGCAACCATGACCGGGACGCAAACTACGAGCAGTACTTC
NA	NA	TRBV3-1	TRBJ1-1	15	CASSQTVTGFTEAFF	TGTGCCAGCAGCCAAACGGTGACAGGATTCACTGAAGCTTTCTTT
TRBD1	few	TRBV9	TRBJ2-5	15	CASTTQGQVGETQYF	TGTGCCAGCACCACACAGGGGCAGGTTGGGGAGACCCAGTACTTC
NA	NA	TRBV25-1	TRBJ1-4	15	CASSDLRGRGEKLFF	TGTGCCAGCAGTGACCTTAGGGGTAGGGGTGAAAAACTGTTTTTT
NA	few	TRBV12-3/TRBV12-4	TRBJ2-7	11	CASTDDRVQYF	TGTGCCAGCACCGACGACAGAGTGCAGTACTTC
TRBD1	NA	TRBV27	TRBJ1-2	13	CASRDRSYNGYTF	TGTGCCAGCAGGGACAGGTCTTATAATGGCTACACCTTC